This T cell receptor (beta chain) was found in a study of blood T cell repertoires in COVID-19. Study details: Samples of COVID-19 (acute and convalescent) were obtained from the United States, Italy and Spain.

Germline V gives CDR1 SNHLY, CDR2 FYNNEI. V lost 5 bases to trimming and J lost 0 bases, with 10 bases between them. The CDR3 runs 15 residues. Study processing details: Amplified reference gene primers provided the basis for estimating nucleated cell counts. TCRdb's copy holds only in-frame clones and misses some; the assay was immunoSEQ multiplex PCR. Clone size and V and J calls were adopted from that table, with D and trimming inferred from the DNA. The sample holds 80,000 or so clones; about 90% are singletons and the top ten take 0.8% to 1.3%. Sequenced: peripheral blood. The TCR sequence derives from a woman aged 45-65 years in a cohort sampled during active COVID-19. This sequence joins TRBV2 and TRBJ2-2; D may be TRBD2 (6 bases). The CDR3 DNA follows: TGTGCCAGCAGTCAACTAGCCCCGAACACCGGGGAGCTGTTTTTT. Its protein is CASSQLAPNTGELFF.